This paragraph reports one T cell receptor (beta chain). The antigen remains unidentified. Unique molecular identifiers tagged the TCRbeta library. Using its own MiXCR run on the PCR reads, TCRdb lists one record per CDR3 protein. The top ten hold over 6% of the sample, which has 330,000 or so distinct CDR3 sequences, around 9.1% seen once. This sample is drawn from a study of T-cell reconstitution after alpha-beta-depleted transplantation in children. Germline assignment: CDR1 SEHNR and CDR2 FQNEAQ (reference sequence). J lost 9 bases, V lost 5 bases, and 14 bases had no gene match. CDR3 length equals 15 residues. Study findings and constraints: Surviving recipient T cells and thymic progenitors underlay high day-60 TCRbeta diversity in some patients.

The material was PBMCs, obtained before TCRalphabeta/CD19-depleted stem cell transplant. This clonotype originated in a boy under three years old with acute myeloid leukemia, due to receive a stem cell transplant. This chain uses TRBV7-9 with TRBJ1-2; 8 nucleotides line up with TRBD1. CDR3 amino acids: CASSPVDRVRSSYTF. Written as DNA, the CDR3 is TGTGCCAGCAGCCCGGTGGACAGGGTCCGATCAAGCTACACCTTC.